The T cell receptor beta chain under discussion was sequenced for a study of OX40 agonist ivuxolimab in advanced cancers. On the study more broadly: Males comprised 70% to 85% of the group, whose mean age was approximately 60 years (range roughly 20 to 85). Prior anti-PD-1, anti-PD-L1 or anti-CTLA-4 therapy did not bar entry, and more than 35% had some.

The CDR3 contains 15 residues. Looked up from germline, CDR1 is SGHNT and CDR2 is YENEEA. Trimming cost V 0 bases and J 3 bases, with 12 bases left between them. This table comes from immunoSEQ multiplex PCR, and its TCRdb copy is limited to in-frame clones, with some not included. Of over 45,000 clones listed, roughly 80% are singletons. The specimen comprised CD4+ or CD8+ T cells sorted from blood, sampled in a trial of the OX40 agonist ivuxolimab. V and J are TRBV11-3 and TRBJ2-7; no definite D call. The clonotype originates from an adult with an advanced solid tumor such as melanoma, head and neck, liver or kidney cancer. CDR3 in DNA: TGTGCCAGCAGCTTAGATGGGTATTGGGGCTACGAGCAGTACTTC. Protein product: CASSLDGYWGYEQYF.